These T cell receptor beta chains were read from a single sample in a study of shared clonotypes between healthy human individuals. Repertoires were generated with immunoSEQ multiplex PCR, while TCRdb's copy carries only in-frame clones and drops some. Of millions of clones listed, 85% to 95% are singletons. The sequenced sample was naive CD4+ T cells from PBMCs. These receptors were obtained from a man aged 18 to 35 in good health. Some clones in this sample may be carry-over from other donors' samples. Each CDR3 is given with its conserved first and last residue. The order of the fields is CDR3 DNA, CDR3 protein, clone size, D gene, J gene, V gene. A D gene is named only where the DNA matches it firmly. A clone size is listed for some rows: how often the clone was seen (once, few, many), or a class if it is expanded.

TGTGCCAGCAGTTCTGCCTCCGGCTACGAGCAGTACTTC,CASSSASGYEQYF,-,-,TRBJ2-7,TRBV6-1
TGTGCCACCAGCAGAGAAGGCAGGACCATGGCGGCTTTCTTT,CATSREGRTMAAFF,-,-,TRBJ1-1,TRBV15
TGTGCCAGCAGTTCGGCGGGCGGGAGGGTAGAGACCCAGTACTTC,CASSSAGGRVETQYF,-,TRBD2,TRBJ2-5,TRBV27
TGCGCCAGCAGCCCCGGGACGTTGGGTGAAAAACTGTTTTTT,CASSPGTLGEKLFF,-,-,TRBJ1-4,TRBV5-1
TGTGCCAGCAGCCGCGGGACTAGCGGTTACAATGAGCAGTTCTTC,CASSRGTSGYNEQFF,once,TRBD2,TRBJ2-1,TRBV7-3
TGTGCCAGCAGCTGGGACAGCGCTAACTATGGCTACACCTTC,CASSWDSANYGYTF,-,TRBD1,TRBJ1-2,TRBV5-4
TGTGCCAGTATCCCCTGGACAGGGTCGGGGGACTATGGCTACACCTTC,CASIPWTGSGDYGYTF,-,TRBD1,TRBJ1-2,TRBV19
TGTGCCAGCAGCTCCCCCTCCGTTGCGGAGACCCAGTACTTC,CASSSPSVAETQYF,-,-,TRBJ2-5,TRBV5-6
TGCGCCAGCAGCGCGGGTCAATTACCAAACACCGGGGAGCTGTTTTTT,CASSAGQLPNTGELFF,-,-,TRBJ2-2,TRBV5-1
TGTGCCAGCAGCTTGGAAGGTGCGGACACTGAAGCTTTCTTT,CASSLEGADTEAFF,once,-,TRBJ1-1,TRBV5-6
TGTGCCAGCAGCCGACCTCCGGGATCCTACAATGAGCAGTTCTTC,CASSRPPGSYNEQFF,-,-,TRBJ2-1,TRBV28
TGTGCCAGCAGCGGAGGCTCAGGGGGGGGAGACAATGAGCAGTTCTTC,CASSGGSGGGDNEQFF,-,-,TRBJ2-1,TRBV14
TGTGCCAGCAGCTCCGGGACAGGGCGAGTTGAAAAACTGTTTTTT,CASSSGTGRVEKLFF,once,TRBD1,TRBJ1-4,TRBV6-5
TGTGCCAGCAGTCAATGGGCCTCCGTAGGAACCCAGCATTTT,CASSQWASVGTQHF,-,-,TRBJ1-5,TRBV27
TGTGCCAGCAGCCCGGACAGGGCGGGTCTCGGGGAGCTGTTTTTT,CASSPDRAGLGELFF,-,TRBD1,TRBJ2-2,TRBV9
TGTGCCAGTAGTACAAAGGGGGGGAATCAGCCCCAGCATTTT,CASSTKGGNQPQHF,-,-,TRBJ1-5,TRBV19
TGTGCCAGTAGTACTGATCCACAGGGGGGCCCCTACAATGAGCAGTTCTTC,CASSTDPQGGPYNEQFF,-,TRBD1,TRBJ2-1,TRBV19
TGTGCCAGCAGCCCGCCGGGACGGGTGGAGGGTGAGCAGTTCTTC,CASSPPGRVEGEQFF,-,-,TRBJ2-1,TRBV7-2
TGTGCCAGCAGTTCTACACAGGGGACGGGCGAGCAGTACTTC,CASSSTQGTGEQYF,-,TRBD1,TRBJ2-7,TRBV6-1
TGTGCCAGCAGTGACGGACGGGATGAAAAACTGTTTTTT,CASSDGRDEKLFF,once,-,TRBJ1-4,TRBV2
TGTGCCAGCAGCTTGGGACAGAATTCCTACGAGCAGTACTTC,CASSLGQNSYEQYF,-,-,TRBJ2-7,TRBV5-6
TGTGCCAGCAGCTCCTCGACAGGCCTATTCGACTCTGGAAACACCATATATTTT,CASSSSTGLFDSGNTIYF,-,-,TRBJ1-3,TRBV7-8
TGTGCCAGCAGGCCCTCCGGGACAGTCAATACTGAAGCTTTCTTT,CASRPSGTVNTEAFF,-,TRBD1,TRBJ1-1,TRBV28
TGTGCCAGCAGCTTTTTCCCTCCTAACAGGGGCGCAGCTGAAGCTTTCTTT,CASSFFPPNRGAAEAFF,-,TRBD1,TRBJ1-1,TRBV28
TGCGCCAGCAGCCAAGATCTAAGACCTGACAGGGCGCATGGCTACACCTTC,CASSQDLRPDRAHGYTF,-,TRBD1,TRBJ1-2,TRBV4-1
TGCGCCAGCAGCCTCCAGGGTGGAGTACACGAGCAGTACTTC,CASSLQGGVHEQYF,-,-,TRBJ2-7,TRBV5-1
TGTGCCAGCAGCTCCCGACCGACGAGCTCCTACAATGAGCAGTTCTTC,CASSSRPTSSYNEQFF,-,-,TRBJ2-1,TRBV5-4
TGCAGCGTTGAAGTTCCCACAGTGAACACTGAAGCTTTCTTT,CSVEVPTVNTEAFF,few,-,TRBJ1-1,TRBV29-1
TGTGCCAGCAGCTTATTGTTCCGGGACTCCTACGAGCAGTACTTC,CASSLLFRDSYEQYF,-,-,TRBJ2-7,TRBV28
TGTGCCACCATGATATCGAGAGGCCCAAACACCATATATTTT,CATMISRGPNTIYF,-,-,TRBJ1-3,TRBV28
TGTGCCAGCAGCTTACGACAGCAAGAGACCCAGTACTTC,CASSLRQQETQYF,-,-,TRBJ2-5,TRBV11-3
TGCGCCAGCCAGGCGGGGACAGCGGGGGAAAAACTGTTTTTT,CASQAGTAGEKLFF,-,TRBD1,TRBJ1-4,TRBV5-1
TGTGCCAGCAGCAAAGACAGCAACTCTGGAAACACCATATATTTT,CASSKDSNSGNTIYF,-,-,TRBJ1-3,TRBV27
TGTGCCAGCTCACCCCTCGTCGAGACAGGGGGGTACACCATATATTTT,CASSPLVETGGYTIYF,few,TRBD1,TRBJ1-3,TRBV18
TGTGCCAGCAGCCCTCCAGGCTACGAGCAGTACTTC,CASSPPGYEQYF,-,-,TRBJ2-7,TRBV11-2
TGTGCCAGTAGTATCGCGGGGTCTAACTATGGCTACACCTTC,CASSIAGSNYGYTF,-,-,TRBJ1-2,TRBV19
TGTGCCAGCAGTGAAGGTGGACTAGCGGGAAGGGATACGCAGTATTTT,CASSEGGLAGRDTQYF,-,TRBD2,TRBJ2-3,TRBV6-1
TGCGCCAGCAGCCCGGGACAGGAGAACACTGAAGCTTTCTTT,CASSPGQENTEAFF,-,TRBD1,TRBJ1-1,TRBV5-1
TGTGCCACCAGCAGAGGCCGACCCACAGATACGCAGTATTTT,CATSRGRPTDTQYF,-,-,TRBJ2-3,TRBV15
TGTGCCAGCAGCCTGACTAGCGGGAGGCAAAACAATGAGCAGTTCTTC,CASSLTSGRQNNEQFF,-,TRBD2,TRBJ2-1,TRBV9
TGTGCCAGCAGCTTAGTGGGGCCCTACGAGCAGTACTTC,CASSLVGPYEQYF,-,-,TRBJ2-7,TRBV7-3
TGTGCCAGCAGCCAAAAACTAGCGGGAGTTTCTTTCCCAGATACGCAGTATTTT,CASSQKLAGVSFPDTQYF,-,TRBD2,TRBJ2-3,TRBV4-2
TGTGCCAGCTCATCCCTCGGGACAGGGGTCTCCTACGAGCAGTACTTC,CASSSLGTGVSYEQYF,-,TRBD1,TRBJ2-7,TRBV18
TGTGCCAGCAGCTCTAGAGAGACCCAGTACTTC,CASSSRETQYF,-,-,TRBJ2-5,TRBV5-5
TGTGCCAGCAGCTCGGGAATTTTTAGCGGGAGGGCCCGGTACTTC,CASSSGIFSGRARYF,-,TRBD2,TRBJ2-5,TRBV13
TGTGCCAGCAGCTTGACAGGGTTAGAGACCCAGTACTTC,CASSLTGLETQYF,-,TRBD1,TRBJ2-5,TRBV11-2
TGTGCCAGCAGCTTAGTTGGACAGGGGGCCTACGAGCAGTACTTC,CASSLVGQGAYEQYF,-,TRBD1,TRBJ2-7,TRBV7-3
TGTGCCAGTAGCTCACGAGGGAACAATGAGCAGTTCTTC,CASSSRGNNEQFF,once,-,TRBJ2-1,TRBV19
TGTGCCAGTCAGGATTCCTACGAGCAGTACTTC,CASQDSYEQYF,-,-,TRBJ2-7,TRBV27
TGTGCCACCAGCAGAGGCGGGACAGATACGCAGTATTTT,CATSRGGTDTQYF,-,-,TRBJ2-3,TRBV15
TGTGCCAGCAGCGTAGCTACGGGACACTACCAAGAGACCCAGTACTTC,CASSVATGHYQETQYF,-,-,TRBJ2-5,TRBV9
TGCGCCAGCAGCTTGCCATTGGGCGGTCTATCCTACGAGCAGTACTTC,CASSLPLGGLSYEQYF,-,-,TRBJ2-7,TRBV5-1
TGTGCCAGCAGCCTAAGCACAGATACGCAGTATTTT,CASSLSTDTQYF,-,-,TRBJ2-3,TRBV11-2
TGTGCCAGTAGTAAAAACTACGAGCAGTACTTC,CASSKNYEQYF,-,-,TRBJ2-7,TRBV19
TGTGCCAGCAGGGGGTATGGGGGTGGCTCCTACGAGCAGTACTTC,CASRGYGGGSYEQYF,-,-,TRBJ2-7,TRBV28
TGCAGCGTCGCCTACGGGACTAGCGGGAGCTACGAGCAGTACTTC,CSVAYGTSGSYEQYF,-,TRBD2,TRBJ2-7,TRBV29-1